These 24 T cell receptor beta chains originate from one sample sequenced in a study of T cells in Graves' hyperthyroidism and ophthalmopathy. Template material for amplifying TCR beta CDR3 regions consisted of RNA transcripts. When the TCR CDR3 underwent first-round RT-PCR, the HTBI primer set was used. TCRdb processed the multiplex PCR reads anew with MiXCR; each CDR3 protein has one entry. The sample holds about 700,000 distinct CDR3 sequences; 13% to 15% are singletons and the top ten take around 9.6%. The sequencing sample was made of blood. The receptors derive from a woman aged 18-29 years with Graves' hyperthyroidism.

In its sample, this clonotype was seen many times. V is TRBV5-5 and J is TRBJ1-2, with 9 bases aligning to TRBD1. This CDR3 comprises 14 residues. V gave up 2 bases and J gave up 6 bases; unmatched junction bases: 5. Looked up from germline, CDR1 is SGHKS and CDR2 is YYEKEE (reference sequence). The CDR3 region is CASSLTGQGHGYTF. In nucleotides, the CDR3 is TGTGCCAGCAGCTTAACGGGACAGGGACATGGCTACACCTTC.

This rearrangement joins TRBV7-2 to TRBJ2-7; 9 bases match TRBD1. Per germline, CDR1 SGHTA and CDR2 FQGNSA. J lost 5 bases, V lost 1 base, and 6 bases had no gene match. The CDR3 consists of 15 residues. The CDR3, as DNA: TGTGCCAGCAGCTTAGGACAGGGGGTTCGGAACGAGCAGTACTTC. Translation: CASSLGQGVRNEQYF.

With regard to this clonotype: A read error may explain this, as a much larger clone is one base away. V is TRBV5-5 and J is TRBJ2-7; either TRBD1 or TRBD2 may supply D (5 bases each). The V end lost 4 bases, the J end lost 7 bases, and 18 bases lay between the germline ends. The CDR3 is 14 amino acids. CDR1 and CDR2 from the germline V gene are SGHKS and YYEKEE (reference sequence). CDR3 amino acids: CASSPVSGAHEQYF. The CDR3 DNA follows: TGTGCCAGCAGCCCTGTTTCCGGGGCCCATGAGCAGTACTTC.

V is TRBV4-1 and J is TRBJ2-2; tentative D call: TRBD1 (6 bases). Trimming left V 4 bases short and J 0 bases short, with 12 bases between. Germline values: CDR1 MGHRA, CDR2 YSYEKL. There are 16 residues in the CDR3. Here the CDR3 reads CASSPYGQSNTGELFF. For the CDR3, the DNA is TGCGCCAGCAGCCCCTACGGACAGTCGAACACCGGGGAGCTGTTTTTT.

The sample holds a few counts of this clonotype. This chain links TRBV12-3 or TRBV12-4 with TRBJ2-2; D ambiguous. Deletions cut 4 bases from V and 0 bases from J, with 9 bases between. This CDR3 contains 15 residues. The DNA for the CDR3 is TGTGCCAGCAGTTCTCGCGCAACGAACACCGGGGAGCTGTTTTTT. Its translation: CASSSRATNTGELFF.

There are many counts of this clonotype. V gene TRBV6-1 combines with J gene TRBJ1-4, with a possible D match to TRBD1 (5 bases). Germline values: CDR1 MNHNS, CDR2 SASEGT. V dropped 8 bases and J dropped 2 bases, with 9 bases sitting between them. The CDR3 is 13 amino acids. The CDR3: CASATATNEKLFF. In DNA, the CDR3 is TGTGCCAGCGCGACAGCGACTAATGAAAAACTGTTTTTT.

This clonotype was recorded at least ten times. This sequence joins TRBV27 and TRBJ2-2, with unresolved D. The CDR3 is 14 amino acids. Germline V lookup: CDR1 MNHEY, CDR2 SMNVEV (reference sequence). V was trimmed by 3 bases and J by 1 base, leaving 6 bases between them. The CDR3 protein is CASSFTENTGELFF. CDR3 DNA sequence: TGTGCCAGCAGTTTTACAGAGAACACCGGGGAGCTGTTTTTT.

This clonotype was recorded many times. The V and J genes are TRBV28 and TRBJ2-7, with 8 bases identical to TRBD2. Germline V gene lookup returns CDR1 MDHEN and CDR2 SYDVKM. The trim removed 7 bases at V and 5 bases at J, leaving 10 bases unmatched. The CDR3 contains 14 residues. The CDR3 here is CASTSLGLAHEQYF. The CDR3 coding sequence is TGTGCCAGCACCTCACTCGGACTAGCCCACGAGCAGTACTTC.

This sequence joins TRBV24-1 and TRBJ2-6; 8 nucleotides align to TRBD2. This CDR3 region has 18 residues. J gave up 0 bases and V 2 bases, and 5 bases lay outside the gene matches. Germline assignment: CDR1 KGHDR and CDR2 SFDVKD. The CDR3: CATSDSRGGNSGANVLTF. The CDR3 DNA follows: TGTGCCACCAGTGATTCCCGGGGGGGGAACTCTGGGGCCAACGTCCTGACTTTC.

The table lists this clonotype with many counts. The rearrangement joins TRBV27 to TRBJ2-7, with 8 bases aligning to TRBD1. The ends lost 5 bases at V and 7 bases at J; junction bases unmatched: 13. CDR3 length equals 15 residues. Germline V CDR1 and CDR2: MNHEY, SMNVEV (reference sequence). This CDR3 is CASSRYTGGYGEQYF. The CDR3 DNA reads as TGTGCCAGCAGTAGATACACAGGGGGGTATGGGGAGCAGTACTTC.

This clonotype was detected many times. The chain is built from TRBV5-6 and TRBJ2-7; 10 bases are shared with TRBD1. The CDR3 runs to 15 residues. Germline V gives CDR1 SGHDT, CDR2 YYEEEE. V was clipped by 3 bases and J by 5 bases; unmatched bases: 8. The CDR3, as DNA: TGTGCCAGCAGCTGGTCCACGGGACAGGGGAACGAGCAGTACTTC. It encodes CASSWSTGQGNEQYF.

The J gene is TRBJ2-1, the V gene TRBV12-5; D tentatively reads TRBD1 or TRBD2 (5 bases each). Germline assignment: CDR1 LGHNT and CDR2 FRNRAP. This CDR3 is 13 amino acids long. The germline V and J ends were trimmed by 3 bases and 8 bases, with 11 bases remaining between them. The CDR3 sequence: CASGLWGSDEQFF. The CDR3 coding sequence is TGTGCTAGTGGTTTATGGGGGAGCGATGAGCAGTTCTTC.

The V gene is TRBV14, the J gene TRBJ1-1, with D possibly being TRBD1 (6 bases). The germline V and J ends were trimmed by 3 bases and 4 bases, with 18 bases remaining between them. The CDR3 totals 16 residues. Germline V gives CDR1 SGHDN, CDR2 FVKESK. The CDR3 loop reads CASSHIGGKVITEAFF. The CDR3 region has the DNA TGTGCCAGCAGCCACATAGGGGGAAAGGTGATCACTGAAGCTTTCTTT.

This clonotype appeared a single time. A much larger clone lies a single base off, so this may be a read error. The chain carries TRBV20-1 and TRBJ1-5; the D is unclear. Germline values: CDR1 DFQATT, CDR2 SNEGSKA (reference sequence). This CDR3 has 12 amino acids. CDR3 bases: TGCAGTGCTAGCCACGAAAATCGGCCCCAGCATTTT. Protein product: CSASHENRPQHF.

This clonotype was detected many times. The chain combines TRBV24-1 with TRBJ2-1; 11 positions match TRBD2. This CDR3 contains 16 residues. With 4 bases clipped from V and 5 bases from J, the junction kept 6 bases outside the gene matches. Germline V gene sequence: CDR1 KGHDR, CDR2 SFDVKD. In DNA form, the CDR3 reads TGTGCCACCAGTGACTCTACTAGCGGGAGCCACAATGAGCAGTTCTTC. This encodes CATSDSTSGSHNEQFF.

This clonotype was seen only a few times. The J gene is TRBJ2-6, the V gene TRBV5-1, with D tentatively TRBD1 (5 bases). V dropped 3 bases and J dropped 1 base, with 11 bases sitting between them. The V gene's germline CDR1 is SGHRS and CDR2 YFSETQ. The length of the CDR3 is 16 residues. CDR3 sequence: CASSSPRASGANVLTF. In DNA form, the CDR3 reads TGCGCCAGCAGCTCCCCCAGGGCTTCTGGGGCCAACGTCCTGACTTTC.

The V gene is TRBV7-3, the J gene TRBJ2-1; D tentatively fits TRBD1 or TRBD2 (7 bases each). V lost 7 bases, J lost 6 bases, and 19 bases lay in between. The CDR3 is 15 residues long. Germline V CDR1 and CDR2: SGHTA, FQGTGA. CDR3 region: CASTQGGAPGNEQFF. CDR3 nucleotides: TGTGCCAGCACCCAGGGGGGGGCGCCGGGCAATGAGCAGTTCTTC.

In its sample, this clonotype was seen a few times. The rearrangement joins TRBV27 to TRBJ2-3, with D tentatively TRBD1 or TRBD2 (6 bases each). Per the germline V gene, CDR1 is MNHEY and CDR2 is SMNVEV (reference sequence). Trimming took off 5 bases at V and 0 bases at J, with 12 bases between the two ends. The CDR3 runs 15 residues. For the CDR3, the DNA is TGTGCCAGCAGTGAGGGGGGTTTTAGCACAGATACGCAGTATTTT. This codes for CASSEGGFSTDTQYF.

V usage is TRBV12-5 and J usage is TRBJ2-2, with D unclear. The CDR3 runs 21 residues. V dropped 3 bases and J dropped 4 bases, with 30 bases sitting between them. CDR1 is LGHNT, CDR2 FRNRAP, per germline. The CDR3 coding sequence is TGTGCTAGTGGTTTAAGTTCGAACTTTATAGGGTCGGGCCAGCCCACCGGGGAGCTGTTTTTT. Amino acids: CASGLSSNFIGSGQPTGELFF.

The gene calls are TRBV2 and TRBJ1-5; 8 positions match TRBD1. Looked up from germline, CDR1 is SNHLY and CDR2 is FYNNEI. J lost 1 base, V lost 6 bases, and 11 bases had no gene match. The CDR3 spans 17 residues. CDR3 DNA: TGTGCCAGCAGCTTCCATAACAGGGGGGGCAGCAATCAGCCCCAGCATTTT. Amino acid sequence: CASSFHNRGGSNQPQHF.

This clonotype was recorded at least ten times. The CDR3 loop is CASSPGQGAQETQYF. DNA for the CDR3: TGTGCCAGCTCACCGGGACAGGGGGCTCAAGAGACCCAGTACTTC. V is TRBV18 and J is TRBJ2-5; 12 nucleotides agree with TRBD1. This CDR3 is 15 amino acids long. With 3 bases clipped from V and 2 bases from J, the junction kept 1 base outside the gene matches. Germline-derived CDR1 and CDR2 are KGHSH and LQKENI.

This clonotype was detected only a few times. The chain recombines TRBV12-3 or TRBV12-4 with TRBJ2-3, with D possibly matching TRBD2 (6 bases). V was trimmed by 5 bases and J by 2 bases, leaving 14 bases between them. The CDR3 sequence is 15 residues long. The CDR3 reads CASSPRLGTTDTQYF. The CDR3 DNA reads as TGTGCCAGCAGTCCCCGACTAGGAACCACAGATACGCAGTATTTT.

The rearrangement uses TRBV14 and TRBJ2-1; the D gene is possibly TRBD2 (6 bases). The V gene lost 0 bases and the J gene lost 2 bases, with 11 bases spanning the gap. This CDR3 comprises 16 residues. CDR1 SGHDN and CDR2 FVKESK come from the germline V gene. The CDR3 here is CASSQDRLAPYNEQFF. For the CDR3, the DNA is TGTGCCAGCAGCCAAGATCGGCTAGCGCCCTACAATGAGCAGTTCTTC.

This clonotype is a singleton in its sample. The chain carries TRBV12-3 or TRBV12-4 and TRBJ1-2; D might be TRBD1 (5 bases). The CDR3 sequence is 16 residues long. Between the trimmed V and J ends, which lost 8 bases and 6 bases, there was a span of 25 bases. In DNA, the CDR3 is TGTGCCAGCCACCACGGGGCGGCTTATTTCCCGGATGGCTACACCTTC. Protein sequence: CASHHGAAYFPDGYTF.